These 7 T cell receptor beta chains were sequenced from one sample in a study of shared clonotypes between healthy human individuals (TCRdb year 2020). Library preparation was by the immunoSEQ multiplex PCR assay. Drawn from immuneACCESS, this table holds only the in-frame rearrangements with V and J called that TCRdb kept. Clones are partly lost; checked studies trace under half to an unresolved V gene and leave the rest unexplained. In all, the sample holds 650,000 to 700,000 clones, and around 91% of those were seen once. In total, the top ten clones hold less than 40% of the sample. Sequences were obtained from memory CD8+ T cells from PBMCs. The cell subset or site label corresponds to: CD45RO+ cells pooled with CCR7-negative TemRA cells. The receptor source for this set is a man younger than 35 in good health. Some clones in this sample may be carry-over from other donors' samples.

The rearrangement uses TRBV27 and TRBJ2-1, with D possibly matching TRBD1 (5 bases). Trimming removed 6 bases at V and 2 bases at J, with 14 bases between. This CDR3 spans 15 amino acids. Germline assignment: CDR1 MNHEY and CDR2 SMNVEV (reference sequence). In DNA, the CDR3 is TGTGCCAGCAGCAATGGGGCGTCCCCCTACAATGAGCAGTTCTTC. As protein: CASSNGASPYNEQFF.

V gene TRBV9 combines with J gene TRBJ2-5; TRBD2 matches 14 bases. Per germline, CDR1 SGDLS and CDR2 YYNGEE. The CDR3 is made up of 20 amino acids. V shed 3 bases, J shed 5 bases, and the junction held 18 bases outside the gene matches. For the CDR3, the DNA is TGTGCCAGCAGCGCAAGACTAGCGGGAGGGCCTGAGAGCCCAGGGGAGACCCAGTACTTC. Translation gives CASSARLAGGPESPGETQYF.

This clone has a handful of counts. This rearrangement joins TRBV10-3 to TRBJ1-1; 7 nucleotides align to TRBD1. Germline CDR1 ENHRY, CDR2 SYGVKD. Trimming at V came to 0 bases and at J to 0 bases, leaving 1 base not matched to a gene. The CDR3 runs to 15 residues. CDR3 protein: CAISESQGVNTEAFF. The CDR3 DNA is TGTGCCATCAGTGAGTCCCAGGGGGTGAACACTGAAGCTTTCTTT.

V and J are TRBV10-3 and TRBJ2-7; TRBD2 aligns across 9 bases. The CDR3 totals 15 residues. Germline V lookup: CDR1 ENHRY, CDR2 SYGVKD. V was pared by 2 bases and J by 2 bases, with 4 bases of the junction left unmatched. CDR3 amino acids: CAISEKREATYEQYF. CDR3 DNA: TGTGCCATCAGTGAGAAGCGGGAGGCTACCTACGAGCAGTACTTC.

The chain couples TRBV7-3 to TRBJ2-2; 7 bases line up with TRBD2. Trimming at V came to 8 bases and at J to 8 bases, leaving 8 bases not matched to a gene. This CDR3 spans 13 amino acids. From germline, CDR1 is SGHTA and CDR2 FQGTGA. CDR3 sequence: CASGAAGTGELFF. CDR3 coding DNA: TGTGCCAGCGGGGCAGCGGGAACTGGGGAGCTGTTTTTT.

V usage is TRBV28 and J usage is TRBJ2-3; tentatively, D is TRBD1 (5 bases). Germline V gene lookup returns CDR1 MDHEN and CDR2 SYDVKM. The CDR3 totals 14 residues. The ends were cut back, 7 bases at V and 0 bases at J, with 11 bases in the middle. Here the CDR3 DNA reads TGTGCCAGCAAACCCGACAGTAGCACAGATACGCAGTATTTT. Protein product: CASKPDSSTDTQYF.

V gene TRBV7-2 combines with J gene TRBJ2-1, with a possible D match to TRBD1 (6 bases). The ends were cut back, 5 bases at V and 4 bases at J, with 21 bases in the middle. The CDR3 consists of 17 residues. The V gene's germline CDR1 is SGHTA and CDR2 FQGNSA. CDR3: CASSPRIRDTIYNEQFF. As DNA, the CDR3 is TGTGCCAGCAGCCCTCGTATCCGGGACACCATTTACAATGAGCAGTTCTTC.